Below, one TCR beta chain is given with its context. What it recognizes is unknown. The sort gate was single viable CD3+CD4+CD8-CD45RO+ cells for memory CD4+ T cells. Total CD4+ T cells were enriched by CD4 positive selection. Trimming removed 3 bases at V and 4 bases at J, with 3 bases between. The length of the CDR3 is 11 residues. Looked up from germline, CDR1 is MDHEN and CDR2 is SYDVKM. This sample was included in a study of memory CD4+ T cells and cytomegalovirus serostatus. General study results and limits: Repertoires predicted CMV serostatus with median bootstrapped AUC of 0.95. CD4+ memory repertoires contained about 40% of the roughly 160 reported CMV TCRbeta sequences.

The method was immunoSEQ multiplex PCR; TCRdb's version includes in-frame clones alone and lacks a portion of them. The sample lists 55,000 or so clones; 83% were seen once. This chain joins TRBV28 and TRBJ1-2, with unresolved D. The source material was memory CD4+ T cells from blood. This TCR derives from an adult in good health and CMV-seropositive. For the CDR3, the DNA is TGTGCCAGCAGTTTCCTCTATGGCTACACCTTC. Its translation: CASSFLYGYTF.